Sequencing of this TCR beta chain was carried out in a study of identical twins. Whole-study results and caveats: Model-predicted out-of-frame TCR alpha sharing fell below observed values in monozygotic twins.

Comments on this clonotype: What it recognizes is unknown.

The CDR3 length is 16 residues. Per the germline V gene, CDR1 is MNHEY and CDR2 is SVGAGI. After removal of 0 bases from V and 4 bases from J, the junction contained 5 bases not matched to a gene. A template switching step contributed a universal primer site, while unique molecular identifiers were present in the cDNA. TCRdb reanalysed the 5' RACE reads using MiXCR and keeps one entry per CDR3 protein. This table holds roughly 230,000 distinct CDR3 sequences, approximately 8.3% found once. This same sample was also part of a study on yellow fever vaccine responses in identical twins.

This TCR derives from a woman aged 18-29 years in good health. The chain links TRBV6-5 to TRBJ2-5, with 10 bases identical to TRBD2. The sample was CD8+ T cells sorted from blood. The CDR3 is CASSYSSGRVGETQYF. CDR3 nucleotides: TGTGCCAGCAGTTACTCAAGCGGGAGGGTGGGAGAGACCCAGTACTTC.